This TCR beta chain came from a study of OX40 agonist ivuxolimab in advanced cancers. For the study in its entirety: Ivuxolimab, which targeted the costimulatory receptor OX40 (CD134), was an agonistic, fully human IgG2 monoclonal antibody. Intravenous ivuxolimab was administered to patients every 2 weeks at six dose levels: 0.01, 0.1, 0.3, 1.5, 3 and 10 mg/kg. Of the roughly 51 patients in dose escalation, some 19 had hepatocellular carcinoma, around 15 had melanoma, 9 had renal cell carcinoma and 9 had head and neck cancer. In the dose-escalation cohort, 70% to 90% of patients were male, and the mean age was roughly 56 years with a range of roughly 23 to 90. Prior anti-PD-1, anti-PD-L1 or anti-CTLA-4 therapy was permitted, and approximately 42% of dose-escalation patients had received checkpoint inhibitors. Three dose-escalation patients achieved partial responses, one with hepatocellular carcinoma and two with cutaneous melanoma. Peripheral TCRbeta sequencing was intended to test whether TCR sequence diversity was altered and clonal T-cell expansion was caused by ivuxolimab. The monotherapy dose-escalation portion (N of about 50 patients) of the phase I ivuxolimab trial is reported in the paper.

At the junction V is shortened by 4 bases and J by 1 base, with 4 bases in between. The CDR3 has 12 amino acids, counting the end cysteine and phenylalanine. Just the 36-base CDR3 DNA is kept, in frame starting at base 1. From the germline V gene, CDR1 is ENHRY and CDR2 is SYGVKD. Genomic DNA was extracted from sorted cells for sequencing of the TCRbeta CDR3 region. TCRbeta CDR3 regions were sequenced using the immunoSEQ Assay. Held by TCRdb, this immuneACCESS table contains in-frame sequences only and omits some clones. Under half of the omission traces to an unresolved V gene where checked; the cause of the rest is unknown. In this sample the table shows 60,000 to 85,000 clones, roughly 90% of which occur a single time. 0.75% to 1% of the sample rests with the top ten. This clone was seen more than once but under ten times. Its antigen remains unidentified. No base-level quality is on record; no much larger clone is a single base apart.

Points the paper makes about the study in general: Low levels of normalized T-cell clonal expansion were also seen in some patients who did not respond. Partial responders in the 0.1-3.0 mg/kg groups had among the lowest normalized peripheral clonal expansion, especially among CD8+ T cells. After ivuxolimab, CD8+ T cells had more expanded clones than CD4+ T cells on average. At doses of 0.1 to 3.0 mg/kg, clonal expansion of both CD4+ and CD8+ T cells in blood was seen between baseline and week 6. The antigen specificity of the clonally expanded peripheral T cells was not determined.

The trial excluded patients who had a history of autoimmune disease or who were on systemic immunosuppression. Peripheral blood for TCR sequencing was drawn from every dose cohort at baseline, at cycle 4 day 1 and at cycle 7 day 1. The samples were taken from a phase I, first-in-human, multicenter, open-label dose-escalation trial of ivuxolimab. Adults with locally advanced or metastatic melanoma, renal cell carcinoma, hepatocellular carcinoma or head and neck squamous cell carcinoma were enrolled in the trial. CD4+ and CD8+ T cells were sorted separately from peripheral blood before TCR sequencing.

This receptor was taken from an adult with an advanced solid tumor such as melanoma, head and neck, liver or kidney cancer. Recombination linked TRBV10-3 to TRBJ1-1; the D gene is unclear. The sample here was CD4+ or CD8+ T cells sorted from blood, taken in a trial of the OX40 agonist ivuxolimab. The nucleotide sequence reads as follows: TGTGCCATCAGTGGACAGAACACTGAAGCTTTCTTT. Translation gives CAISGQNTEAFF.